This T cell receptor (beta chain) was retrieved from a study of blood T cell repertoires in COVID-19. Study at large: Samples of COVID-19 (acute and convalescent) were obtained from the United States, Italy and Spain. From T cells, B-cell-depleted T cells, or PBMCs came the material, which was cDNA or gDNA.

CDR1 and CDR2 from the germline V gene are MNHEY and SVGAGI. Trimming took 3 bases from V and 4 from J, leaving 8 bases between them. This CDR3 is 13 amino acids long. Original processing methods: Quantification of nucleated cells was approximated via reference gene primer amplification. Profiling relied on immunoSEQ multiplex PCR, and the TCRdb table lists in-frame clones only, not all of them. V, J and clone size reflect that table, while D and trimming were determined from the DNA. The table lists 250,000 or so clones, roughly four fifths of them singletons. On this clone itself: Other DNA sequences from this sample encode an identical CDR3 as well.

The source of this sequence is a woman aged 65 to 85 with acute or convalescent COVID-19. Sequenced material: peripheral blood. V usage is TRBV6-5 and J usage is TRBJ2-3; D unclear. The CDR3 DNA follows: TGTGCCAGCAGTTATGTTTCTGCAGATACGCAGTATTTT. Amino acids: CASSYVSADTQYF.